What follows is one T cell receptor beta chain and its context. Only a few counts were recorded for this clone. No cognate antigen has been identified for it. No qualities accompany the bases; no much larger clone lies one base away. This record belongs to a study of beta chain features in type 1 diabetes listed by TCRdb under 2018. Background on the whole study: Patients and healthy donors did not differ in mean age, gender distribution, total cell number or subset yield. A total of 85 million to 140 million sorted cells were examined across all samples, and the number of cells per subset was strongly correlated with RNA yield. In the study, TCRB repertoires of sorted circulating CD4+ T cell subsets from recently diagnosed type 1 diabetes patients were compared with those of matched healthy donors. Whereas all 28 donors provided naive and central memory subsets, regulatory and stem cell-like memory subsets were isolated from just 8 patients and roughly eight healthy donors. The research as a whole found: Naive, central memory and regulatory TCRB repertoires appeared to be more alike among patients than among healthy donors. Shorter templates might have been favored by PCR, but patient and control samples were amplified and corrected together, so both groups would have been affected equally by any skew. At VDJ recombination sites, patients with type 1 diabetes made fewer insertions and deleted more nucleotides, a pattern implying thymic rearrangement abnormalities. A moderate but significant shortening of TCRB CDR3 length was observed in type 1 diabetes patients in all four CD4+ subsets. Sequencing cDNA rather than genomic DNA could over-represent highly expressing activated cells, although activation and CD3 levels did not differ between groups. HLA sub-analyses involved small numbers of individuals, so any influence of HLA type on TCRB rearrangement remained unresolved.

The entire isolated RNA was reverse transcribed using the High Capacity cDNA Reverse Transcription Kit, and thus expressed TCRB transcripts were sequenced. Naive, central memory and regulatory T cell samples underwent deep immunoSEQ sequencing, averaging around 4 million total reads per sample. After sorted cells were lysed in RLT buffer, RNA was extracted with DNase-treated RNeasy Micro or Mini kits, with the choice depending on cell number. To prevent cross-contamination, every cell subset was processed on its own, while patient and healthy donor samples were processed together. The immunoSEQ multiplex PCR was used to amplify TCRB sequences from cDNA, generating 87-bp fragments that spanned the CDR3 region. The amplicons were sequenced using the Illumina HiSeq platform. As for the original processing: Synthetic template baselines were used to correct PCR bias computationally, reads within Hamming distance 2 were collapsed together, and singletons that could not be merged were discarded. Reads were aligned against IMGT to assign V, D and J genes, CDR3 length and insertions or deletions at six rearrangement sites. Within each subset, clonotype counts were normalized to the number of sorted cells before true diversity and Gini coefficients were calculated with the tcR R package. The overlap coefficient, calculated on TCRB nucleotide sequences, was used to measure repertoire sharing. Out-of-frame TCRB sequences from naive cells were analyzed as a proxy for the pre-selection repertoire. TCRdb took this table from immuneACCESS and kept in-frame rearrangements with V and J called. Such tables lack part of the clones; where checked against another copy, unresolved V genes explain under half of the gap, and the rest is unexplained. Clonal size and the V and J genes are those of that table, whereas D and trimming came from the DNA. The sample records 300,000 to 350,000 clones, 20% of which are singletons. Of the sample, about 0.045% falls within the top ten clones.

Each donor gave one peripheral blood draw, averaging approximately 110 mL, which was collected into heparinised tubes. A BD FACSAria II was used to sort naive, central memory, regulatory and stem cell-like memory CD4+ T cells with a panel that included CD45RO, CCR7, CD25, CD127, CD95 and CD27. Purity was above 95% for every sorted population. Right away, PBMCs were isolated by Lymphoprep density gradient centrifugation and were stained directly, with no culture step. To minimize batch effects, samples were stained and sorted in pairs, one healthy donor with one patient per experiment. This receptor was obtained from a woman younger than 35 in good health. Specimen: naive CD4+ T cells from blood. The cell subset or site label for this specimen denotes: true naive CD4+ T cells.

The sequenced DNA: TGTGCCTGGAGTCGGGACAGAACTAACTATGGCTACACCTTC. Its coded protein is CAWSRDRTNYGYTF. This receptor chain uses TRBV30 and TRBJ1-2, and TRBD1 matches 7 of the central bases. Trimmed from V: 2 bases; trimmed from J: 0 bases; junction bases lacking a gene match: 3. CDR3 length: 14 amino acids, cysteine to phenylalanine. Only the CDR3 DNA is retained, 42 bases long and in frame from the first base. The germline V gene (reference sequence) gives CDR1 as GTSNPN and CDR2 as SVGIG.